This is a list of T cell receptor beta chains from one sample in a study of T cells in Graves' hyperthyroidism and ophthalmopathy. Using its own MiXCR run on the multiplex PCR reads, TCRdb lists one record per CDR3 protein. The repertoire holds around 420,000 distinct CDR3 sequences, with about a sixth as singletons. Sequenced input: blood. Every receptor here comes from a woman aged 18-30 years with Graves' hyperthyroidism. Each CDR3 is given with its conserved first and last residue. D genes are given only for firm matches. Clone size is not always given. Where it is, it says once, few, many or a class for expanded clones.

CSAPQRQGYNEQFF	TGCAGTGCTCCCCAGAGACAGGGATACAATGAGCAGTTCTTC	TRBJ2-1	TRBD1	TRBV20-1	many
CASRGGGRNEQFF	TGTGCCAGCAGGGGGGGAGGGCGCAATGAGCAGTTCTTC	TRBJ2-1	TRBD2	TRBV11-2	NA
CASSGEGARTEAFF	TGTGCCAGCAGCGGCGAGGGGGCGCGGACTGAAGCTTTCTTT	TRBJ1-1	TRBD1	TRBV9	NA
CASSKGQGGSSYEQYF	TGTGCCAGTAGTAAGGGACAGGGGGGTAGCTCCTACGAGCAGTACTTC	TRBJ2-7	TRBD1	TRBV19	many
CAISVGPKPYEQYF	TGTGCCATCAGCGTGGGACCGAAACCCTACGAGCAGTACTTC	TRBJ2-7	NA	TRBV10-3	few
CASSLVAGSNYGYTF	TGTGCCAGCAGCTTAGTGGCGGGCTCCAACTATGGCTACACCTTC	TRBJ1-2	NA	TRBV7-6	many
CASSFGPEGSYEQYF	TGTGCCAGCAGTTTCGGGCCAGAAGGGAGCTACGAGCAGTACTTC	TRBJ2-7	NA	TRBV28	many
CASSRLVAGSEAFF	TGCGCCAGCAGCCGTTTGGTGGCGGGGTCTGAAGCTTTCTTT	TRBJ1-1	NA	TRBV5-1	many
CASSIGGLAGEVNTLYF	TGTGCCAGTAGTATCGGGGGCCTAGCGGGAGAGGTGAATACGCTGTATTTT	TRBJ2-3	TRBD2	TRBV19	NA
CASTYFTVTNTGELFF	TGTGCCAGCACTTACTTTACGGTCACCAACACCGGGGAGCTGTTTTTT	TRBJ2-2	NA	TRBV11-3	many
CASSLDPNEQYF	TGCGCCAGCAGCCTGGACCCTAATGAGCAGTACTTC	TRBJ2-7	NA	TRBV5-1	few
CASGLTGRGTQYF	TGTGCTAGTGGTTTGACAGGTCGGGGGACCCAGTACTTC	TRBJ2-5	NA	TRBV12-5	many
CASSQDRPATGELFF	TGCGCCAGCAGCCAAGACCGTCCAGCCACCGGGGAGCTGTTTTTT	TRBJ2-2	NA	TRBV4-1	many
CASSPAGFNYGYTF	TGTGCCAGCAGCCCCGCGGGATTTAACTATGGCTACACCTTC	TRBJ1-2	NA	TRBV5-5	many
CASSPTSEGQYF	TGTGCCAGCAGCCCAACCTCTGAGGGCCAGTACTTC	TRBJ2-5	NA	TRBV7-9	many
CATRRGSSTDTQYF	TGTGCCACCAGACGTGGGAGCAGCACAGATACGCAGTATTTT	TRBJ2-3	NA	TRBV13	many
CASSVAPNGGTGTSTDTQYF	TGTGCCAGCAGCGTAGCCCCTAACGGGGGGACGGGGACTAGCACAGATACGCAGTATTTT	TRBJ2-3	TRBD2	TRBV9	NA
CASSSRTGDEKLFF	TGTGCCAGCAGCTCCCGGACAGGGGATGAAAAACTGTTTTTT	TRBJ1-4	TRBD1	TRBV7-9	few
CASSPLNRAYNEQFF	TGCGCCAGCAGCCCCCTAAACAGGGCCTACAATGAGCAGTTCTTC	TRBJ2-1	NA	TRBV5-1	NA
CSALTSGQGNIQYF	TGCAGTGCCCTAACTAGCGGCCAGGGAAACATTCAGTACTTC	TRBJ2-4	TRBD2	TRBV20-1	few
CATSATSGSWETQYF	TGTGCCACCAGTGCAACTAGCGGGAGTTGGGAGACCCAGTACTTC	TRBJ2-5	TRBD2	TRBV24-1	many
CASSLEREGSHGGETQYF	TGTGCCAGCAGCTTAGAGCGGGAGGGCTCACATGGTGGAGAGACCCAGTACTTC	TRBJ2-5	TRBD2	TRBV7-3	many
CASSYGHSGNTIYF	TGTGCCAGCAGTTACGGACACTCTGGAAACACCATATATTTT	TRBJ1-3	NA	TRBV6-5	many
CANSGATNEKLFF	TGTGCCAATTCGGGGGCAACTAATGAAAAACTGTTTTTT	TRBJ1-4	NA	TRBV30	NA
CASSPLGGTDGYTF	TGTGCCAGCTCACCACTCGGGGGGACAGATGGCTACACCTTC	TRBJ1-2	TRBD1	TRBV18	many
CASSVGDGNSPLHF	TGTGCCAGCAGTGTCGGAGATGGGAATTCACCCCTCCACTTT	TRBJ1-6	NA	TRBV2	many
CASSSNRGLYNEQFF	TGTGCCAGCAGTTCGAACAGGGGGCTCTACAATGAGCAGTTCTTC	TRBJ2-1	TRBD1	TRBV27	NA
CASSLRTGQGGYEQYF	TGTGCCAGCAGCTTGAGGACTGGGCAGGGGGGCTACGAGCAGTACTTC	TRBJ2-7	NA	TRBV5-8	few
CASSLGQAPNEKLFF	TGTGCCAGCAGCCTAGGACAGGCCCCGAATGAAAAACTGTTTTTT	TRBJ1-4	TRBD1	TRBV7-9	many
CASRGQGGLDEQYF	TGTGCCAGCAGGGGACAGGGGGGCCTGGACGAGCAGTACTTC	TRBJ2-7	TRBD1	TRBV12-3/TRBV12-4	many
CASSTGGAEGYTF	TGTGCCAGCAGCACGGGGGGGGCAGAAGGCTACACCTTC	TRBJ1-2	NA	TRBV13	many
CASSASGSVQPQHF	TGTGCCAGCAGCGCTTCAGGGTCGGTTCAGCCCCAGCATTTT	TRBJ1-5	NA	TRBV9	many
CASSWDRATEAFF	TGTGCCAGCAGCTGGGACAGGGCCACTGAAGCTTTCTTT	TRBJ1-1	TRBD1	TRBV11-2	many
CATSDSWANTGELFF	TGTGCCACCAGTGATTCGTGGGCGAACACCGGGGAGCTGTTTTTT	TRBJ2-2	NA	TRBV24-1	many
CASSPFEGPRDYGYTF	TGTGCCAGCTCACCATTTGAAGGCCCCAGAGACTATGGCTACACCTTC	TRBJ1-2	NA	TRBV18	few
CASSQIDEQFF	TGTGCCAGCAGTCAGATAGATGAGCAGTTCTTC	TRBJ2-1	NA	TRBV6-1	many
CASSLGQGVITDTQYF	TGTGCCAGCAGTTTAGGACAGGGTGTTATCACAGATACGCAGTATTTT	TRBJ2-3	TRBD1	TRBV7-9	NA
CAISELGQGNYGYTF	TGTGCCATCAGTGAACTGGGACAGGGTAACTATGGCTACACCTTC	TRBJ1-2	TRBD1	TRBV10-3	many
CASSILGPSSYNEQFF	TGTGCCAGTAGTATACTGGGACCGAGCTCCTACAATGAGCAGTTCTTC	TRBJ2-1	NA	TRBV19	many
CSVAGNGRAQETQYF	TGCAGCGTTGCTGGGAACGGGAGGGCCCAAGAGACCCAGTACTTC	TRBJ2-5	TRBD2	TRBV29-1	NA
CASSPPVEADTQYF	TGTGCCAGCAGCCCCCCCGTCGAAGCCGATACGCAGTATTTT	TRBJ2-3	NA	TRBV28	many
CSASRGVQTQETQYF	TGCAGTGCCTCTAGGGGGGTGCAGACCCAAGAGACCCAGTACTTC	TRBJ2-5	NA	TRBV20-1	many
CASSPGLMDRNQPQHF	TGTGCCAGCAGCCCGGGACTGATGGACCGCAATCAGCCCCAGCATTTT	TRBJ1-5	NA	TRBV6-2/TRBV6-3	NA
CSARGPGRLTNEKLFF	TGCAGTGCTAGAGGACCGGGTAGATTAACTAATGAAAAACTGTTTTTT	TRBJ1-4	NA	TRBV20-1	few
CASSSAGAGDNQPQHF	TGTGCCAGCAGTTCTGCGGGGGCGGGGGACAATCAGCCCCAGCATTTT	TRBJ1-5	NA	TRBV2	NA
CASSAPPRGTGPYEQYF	TGTGCCAGCAGCGCCCCCCCCCGCGGGACAGGGCCCTACGAGCAGTACTTC	TRBJ2-7	TRBD1	TRBV9	many
CASRGPPSGRSPDTQYF	TGTGCCAGCAGGGGTCCCCCCAGCGGGAGGTCCCCAGATACGCAGTATTTT	TRBJ2-3	TRBD2	TRBV2	many
CASRSDRGRGANVLTF	TGCGCCAGCAGATCCGACAGGGGACGTGGGGCCAACGTCCTGACTTTC	TRBJ2-6	TRBD1	TRBV5-1	NA
CASSLPTSLFHEQYF	TGTGCCAGTAGTCTTCCGACTAGCTTATTCCACGAGCAGTACTTC	TRBJ2-7	TRBD2	TRBV19	NA
CSAIPAGGPRENEQFF	TGCAGTGCTATCCCAGCGGGGGGGCCGCGTGAGAATGAGCAGTTCTTC	TRBJ2-1	TRBD2	TRBV20-1	many
CASSLGLVPYEQYF	TGCGCCAGCAGCTTGGGCCTAGTTCCCTACGAGCAGTACTTC	TRBJ2-7	NA	TRBV5-1	many
CASSLRMPGHNTEAFF	TGTGCCAGCAGTTTGCGAATGCCGGGACACAACACTGAAGCTTTCTTT	TRBJ1-1	NA	TRBV28	NA
CASSLGTGAGGELFF	TGTGCCAGCAGTCTCGGGACAGGGGCGGGCGGGGAGCTGTTTTTT	TRBJ2-2	TRBD1	TRBV12-3/TRBV12-4	many
CASSQRGPSTDTQYF	TGTGCCAGCAGCCAGCGGGGGCCGAGCACAGATACGCAGTATTTT	TRBJ2-3	TRBD2	TRBV7-9	NA
CASSWGGGERNEQYF	TGTGCCAGCAGCTGGGGGGGGGGTGAGCGAAACGAGCAGTACTTC	TRBJ2-7	TRBD2	TRBV12-3/TRBV12-4	many